Listed here are 19 T cell receptor beta chains from one sample, sequenced in a study of T cell responses to AZD1222 COVID-19 vaccine. Assay: immunoSEQ multiplex PCR; the TCRdb copy retains only in-frame clones and omits some. The sample lists around 120,000 clones, roughly 90% occurring once. The material sequenced was peripheral blood, taken on day 0 of AZD1222 vaccination. These receptors came from an adult in good health.

The rearrangement joins TRBV19 to TRBJ2-7; tentative D call: TRBD2 (5 bases). In germline, CDR1 is LNHDA, CDR2 SQIVND (reference sequence). Trimming pared 3 bases from V and 5 bases from J, leaving 11 bases between. The CDR3 runs 13 residues. CDR3 sequence (DNA): TGTGCCAGTAGTATCCGGCGGGCGGACGAGCAGTACTTC. This sequence encodes CASSIRRADEQYF.

The chain couples TRBV30 to TRBJ2-1; no clear D. V lost 8 bases to trimming and J lost 9 bases, with 23 bases between them. From germline, CDR1 is GTSNPN and CDR2 SVGIG (reference sequence). CDR3 length: 14 residues. Here the CDR3 reads CAGIGDLVVGEQFF. The CDR3, as DNA: TGTGCCGGAATCGGCGACCTGGTGGTCGGTGAGCAGTTCTTC. Full variable domain (rest looked up from reference TRBV30 and TRBJ2-1): SQTIHQWPATLVQPVGSPLSLECTVEGTSNPNLYWYRQAAGRGLQLLFYSVGIGQISSEVPQNLSASRPQDRQFILSSKKLLLSDSGFYLCAGIGDLVVGEQFFGPGTRLTVL.

This chain connects TRBV18 to TRBJ1-3; no firm D call. The CDR3 length is 15 residues. The V gene lost 3 bases and the J gene lost 4 bases, with 13 bases spanning the gap. From germline, CDR1 is KGHSH and CDR2 LQKENI. The CDR3 sequence: CASSPETRFGNTIYF. The CDR3 region has the DNA TGTGCCAGCTCACCGGAGACCAGATTCGGAAACACCATATATTTT. Combining the CDR3 with reference TRBV18 and TRBJ1-3 gives the whole variable domain NAGVMQNPRHLVRRRGQEARLRCSPMKGHSHVYWYRQLPEEGLKFMVYLQKENIIDESGMPKERFSAEFPKEGPSILRIQQVVRGDSAAYFCASSPETRFGNTIYFGEGSWLTVV.

The chain recombines TRBV4-1 with TRBJ2-1; TRBD2 matches at 7 bases. Losses at the gene ends were 4 bases for V and 3 bases for J; bases not matched to a gene: 9. Germline lookup yields CDR1 MGHRA and CDR2 YSYEKL. This CDR3 region has 16 residues. DNA of the CDR3: TGCGCCAGCAGCCTAAGTCACAGCGGGGTCTACAATGAGCAGTTCTTC. Translation gives CASSLSHSGVYNEQFF.

The J gene is TRBJ1-1, the V gene TRBV5-6, with TRBD1 matching over 7 bases. Germline V gene data show CDR1 as SGHDT and CDR2 as YYEEEE. The CDR3 runs to 15 residues. The junction had 8 bases not matched to a gene; V was cut back by 4 bases and J by 2 bases. CDR3: CASSVTGDGNTEAFF. CDR3 nucleotides: TGTGCCAGCAGCGTAACAGGGGATGGAAACACTGAAGCTTTCTTT.

The V gene is TRBV9, the J gene TRBJ2-5; 7 nucleotides line up with TRBD1. CDR3 length: 14 amino acids. V was clipped by 4 bases and J by 5 bases; unmatched bases: 8. Germline values: CDR1 SGDLS, CDR2 YYNGEE. Here the CDR3 DNA reads TGTGCCAGCAGCCCCCGACAGGGTCTGGAGACCCAGTACTTC. Translation gives CASSPRQGLETQYF.

The chain recombines TRBV30 with TRBJ1-1; a possible D gene is TRBD1 (5 bases). The CDR3 is made up of 16 amino acids. V was clipped by 1 base and J by 1 base, with 16 bases between them. CDR1 GTSNPN and CDR2 SVGIG come from the germline V gene (reference sequence). The CDR3 region is CAWSALGDMGNTEAFF. In DNA, the CDR3 is TGTGCCTGGAGTGCCCTAGGGGATATGGGGAACACTGAAGCTTTCTTT.

The rearrangement links TRBV9 to TRBJ2-3, with 10 bases aligning to TRBD2. The germline gives CDR1 SGDLS, CDR2 YYNGEE. V lost 4 bases and J lost 11; bases outside the gene matches: 16. The CDR3 is made up of 16 amino acids. CDR3 loop: CASSLNKREGHQRQYF. The DNA of the CDR3 is TGTGCCAGCAGCCTTAACAAGCGGGAGGGACACCAGCGGCAGTATTTT. Full variable domain (remainder filled in from reference TRBV9 and TRBJ2-3): DSGVTQTPKHLITATGQRVTLRCSPRSGDLSVYWYQQSLDQGLQFLIQYYNGEERAKGNILERFSAQQFPDLHSELNLSSLELGDSALYFCASSLNKREGHQRQYFGPGTRLTVL.

The gene calls are TRBV6-6 and TRBJ1-1; TRBD1 agrees at 9 bases. The CDR3 loop spans 15 amino acids. Losses at the gene ends were 2 bases for V and 4 bases for J; bases not matched to a gene: 5. Germline V CDR1 and CDR2: MNHNY, SVGAGI (reference sequence). The CDR3 protein is CASSYAGTGTTEAFF. The CDR3 DNA sequence: TGTGCCAGCAGTTACGCCGGGACAGGGACCACTGAAGCTTTCTTT.

The chain couples TRBV10-3 to TRBJ2-5; tentative D call: TRBD2 (7 bases). CDR1 and CDR2 (germline): ENHRY, SYGVKD. The CDR3 loop spans 13 amino acids. Trimming removed 5 bases at V and 5 bases at J, with 12 bases between. CDR3 residues: CAISRGAGETQYF. DNA for the CDR3: TGTGCCATCAGTCGGGGGGCAGGCGAGACCCAGTACTTC.

The chain carries TRBV29-1 and TRBJ2-7, with 8 positions matching TRBD1. The germline gives CDR1 SQVTM, CDR2 ANQGSEA. The CDR3 sequence is 15 residues long. With V trimmed by 2 bases and J by 5 bases, 11 bases remained unmatched. In DNA form, the CDR3 reads TGCAGCGTTGAACTCGAGACAGGGGTGTGGGACGAGCAGTACTTC. Translation: CSVELETGVWDEQYF.

CDR3 sequence (DNA): TGTGCCAGCAGCTTGGTAACGGTCCAGCCCCAGCATTTT. Its protein product is CASSLVTVQPQHF. The V call is TRBV5-8, the J call TRBJ1-5; D is ambiguous. V lost 0 bases and J 7 bases, leaving 8 bases between the germline ends. The CDR3 spans 13 residues. Germline CDR1 SGHTS, CDR2 YDEGEE.

This clone was found once. In DNA, the CDR3 is TGTGCCAGCAGTCCCCTAGCGAACTCCTACAATGAGCAGTTCTTC. It is translated as CASSPLANSYNEQFF. The chain combines TRBV2 with TRBJ2-1; tentatively, D is TRBD2 (6 bases). Germline CDR1 SNHLY, CDR2 FYNNEI. The CDR3 runs 15 residues. V lost 5 bases to trimming and J lost 0 bases, with 11 bases between them.

The chain couples TRBV5-1 to TRBJ2-7; 7 nucleotides agree with TRBD2. The J segment lost 5 bases and the V segment lost 0 bases, leaving 5 bases of the junction unmatched. This CDR3 has 14 residues. Germline V CDR1 and CDR2: SGHRS, YFSETQ. This chain's CDR3 is CASSLGGRGDEQYF. The CDR3, as DNA: TGCGCCAGCAGCTTGGGTGGGAGGGGCGACGAGCAGTACTTC.

J is TRBJ2-1 and V is TRBV7-3; 7 bases align to TRBD1. This CDR3 spans 17 amino acids. Trimming removed 2 bases from V and 7 bases from J; junction bases left unmatched: 14. Germline V CDR1 and CDR2: SGHTA, FQGTGA. CDR3: CASSLRSGGGRGNEQFF. The CDR3 nucleotides read TGTGCCAGCAGCTTACGGTCAGGGGGTGGTAGGGGAAATGAGCAGTTCTTC.

V is TRBV11-3 and J is TRBJ2-1; TRBD1 matches 7 bases. The CDR3 runs 15 residues. CDR1 is SGHNT, CDR2 YENEEA, per germline. V was pared by 5 bases and J by 2 bases, with 6 bases of the junction left unmatched. CDR3 region: CASSTRDRAYNEQFF. In nucleotides, the CDR3 is TGTGCCAGCAGCACCCGGGACAGAGCCTACAATGAGCAGTTCTTC.

This clone was seen only once. This rearrangement joins TRBV27 to TRBJ2-1; tentatively, D is TRBD2 (5 bases). From germline, CDR1 is MNHEY and CDR2 SMNVEV (reference sequence). V gave up 4 bases and J gave up 6 bases, with 19 bases separating them. This CDR3 region has 16 residues. Here the CDR3 DNA reads TGTGCCAGCAGTTCCGGGGTATACAAGGCCACCAATGAGCAGTTCTTC. It encodes CASSSGVYKATNEQFF.

Only one count was recorded for this clone. The chain links TRBV21-1 to TRBJ1-1; TRBD1 is taken as the D call from the table, unchecked against the DNA. TRBV21-1 is termed a pseudogene. This CDR3 comprises 13 residues. This CDR3 is CASSVHMNTEAFF. CDR3 bases: TGTGCCAGCAGCGTTCACATGAACACTGAAGCTTTCTTT.

The gene calls are TRBV4-1 and TRBJ2-7, with D possibly being TRBD2 (6 bases). This CDR3 comprises 16 residues. Germline V lookup: CDR1 MGHRA, CDR2 YSYEKL. Trimming left V 0 bases short and J 4 bases short, with 16 bases between. The CDR3 reads CASSQDGGAGTYEQYF. CDR3 nucleotides: TGCGCCAGCAGCCAAGATGGTGGAGCGGGTACATACGAGCAGTACTTC.